This T cell receptor beta chain was identified during a study of T cell responses to AZD1222 COVID-19 vaccine. Overall study results and limits: Seropositivity was recorded at baseline in only a handful of AZD1222 recipients.

As concerns this clone: No antigen is known for it.

Using immunoSEQ multiplex PCR, the repertoire was profiled, and TCRdb retains in-frame clones only, with some absent. The sample lists roughly 120,000 clones, about four fifths occurring once. The material sequenced was peripheral blood, taken on day 0 of AZD1222 vaccination. This receptor was obtained from an adult in good health.

The CDR3 here is CASSLAAGNGGYTF. The CDR3 DNA is TGTGCCAGCAGCTTAGCAGCGGGGAACGGAGGCTACACCTTC. V is TRBV7-2 and J is TRBJ1-2; no definite D call. The CDR3 contains 14 residues. Trimming shortened V by 0 bases and J by 8 bases, and 13 bases separated the two germline ends. Germline V gene data show CDR1 as SGHTA and CDR2 as FQGNSA.